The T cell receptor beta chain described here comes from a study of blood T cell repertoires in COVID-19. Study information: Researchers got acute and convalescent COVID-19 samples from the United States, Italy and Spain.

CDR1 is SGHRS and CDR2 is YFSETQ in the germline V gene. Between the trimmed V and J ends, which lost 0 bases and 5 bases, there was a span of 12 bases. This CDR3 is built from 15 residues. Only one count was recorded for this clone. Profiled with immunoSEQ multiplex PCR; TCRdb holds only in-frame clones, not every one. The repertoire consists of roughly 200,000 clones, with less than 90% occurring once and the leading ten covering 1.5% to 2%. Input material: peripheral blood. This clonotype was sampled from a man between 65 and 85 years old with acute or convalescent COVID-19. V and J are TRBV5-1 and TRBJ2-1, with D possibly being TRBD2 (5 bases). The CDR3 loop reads CASSLEGAPNNEQFF. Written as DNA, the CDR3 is TGCGCCAGCAGCTTGGAGGGAGCGCCCAACAATGAGCAGTTCTTC.